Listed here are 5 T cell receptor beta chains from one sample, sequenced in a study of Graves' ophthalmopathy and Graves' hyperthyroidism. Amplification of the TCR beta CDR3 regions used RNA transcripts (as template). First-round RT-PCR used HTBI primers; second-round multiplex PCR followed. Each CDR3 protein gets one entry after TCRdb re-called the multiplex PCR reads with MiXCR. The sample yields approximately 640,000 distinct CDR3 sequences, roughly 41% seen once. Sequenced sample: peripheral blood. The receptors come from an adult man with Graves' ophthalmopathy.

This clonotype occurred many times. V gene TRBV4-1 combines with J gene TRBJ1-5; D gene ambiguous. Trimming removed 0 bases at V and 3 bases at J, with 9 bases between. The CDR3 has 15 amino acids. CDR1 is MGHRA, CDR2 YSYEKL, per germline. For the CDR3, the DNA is TGCGCCAGCAGCCAAGACCCCGGGATCAATCAGCCCCAGCATTTT. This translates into CASSQDPGINQPQHF.

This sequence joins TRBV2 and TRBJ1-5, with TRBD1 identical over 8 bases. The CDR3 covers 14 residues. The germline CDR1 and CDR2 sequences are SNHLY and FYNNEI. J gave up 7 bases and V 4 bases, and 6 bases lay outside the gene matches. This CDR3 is CASSGTQGGQPQHF. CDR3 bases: TGTGCCAGCAGTGGGACACAGGGGGGACAGCCCCAGCATTTT.

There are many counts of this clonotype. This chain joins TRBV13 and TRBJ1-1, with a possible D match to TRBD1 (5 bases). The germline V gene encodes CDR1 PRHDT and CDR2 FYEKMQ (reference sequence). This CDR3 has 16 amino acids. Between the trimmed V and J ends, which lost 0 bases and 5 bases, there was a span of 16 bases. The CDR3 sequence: CASSLGPAGGGTEAFF. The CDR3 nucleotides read TGTGCCAGCAGCTTAGGTCCCGCGGGGGGTGGTACTGAAGCTTTCTTT.

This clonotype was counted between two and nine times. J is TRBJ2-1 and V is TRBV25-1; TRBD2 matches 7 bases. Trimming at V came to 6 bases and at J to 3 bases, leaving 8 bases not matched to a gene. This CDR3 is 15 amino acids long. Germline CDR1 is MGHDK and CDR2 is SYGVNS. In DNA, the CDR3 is TGTGCCAGCAGCCCAACCGGGACTAACTACAATGAGCAGTTCTTC. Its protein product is CASSPTGTNYNEQFF.

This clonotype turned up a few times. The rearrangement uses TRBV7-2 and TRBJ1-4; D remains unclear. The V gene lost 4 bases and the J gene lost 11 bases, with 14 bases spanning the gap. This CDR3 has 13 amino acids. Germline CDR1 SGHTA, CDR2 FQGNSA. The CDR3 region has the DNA TGTGCCAGCAGCTCCCTAATGACGAGGAAACTGTTTTTT. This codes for CASSSLMTRKLFF. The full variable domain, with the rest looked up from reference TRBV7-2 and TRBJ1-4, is GAGVSQSPSNKVTEKGKDVELRCDPISGHTALYWYRQSLGQGLEFLIYFQGNSAPDKSGLPSDRFSAERTGGSVSTLTIQRTQQEDSAVYLCASSSLMTRKLFFGSGTQLSVL.